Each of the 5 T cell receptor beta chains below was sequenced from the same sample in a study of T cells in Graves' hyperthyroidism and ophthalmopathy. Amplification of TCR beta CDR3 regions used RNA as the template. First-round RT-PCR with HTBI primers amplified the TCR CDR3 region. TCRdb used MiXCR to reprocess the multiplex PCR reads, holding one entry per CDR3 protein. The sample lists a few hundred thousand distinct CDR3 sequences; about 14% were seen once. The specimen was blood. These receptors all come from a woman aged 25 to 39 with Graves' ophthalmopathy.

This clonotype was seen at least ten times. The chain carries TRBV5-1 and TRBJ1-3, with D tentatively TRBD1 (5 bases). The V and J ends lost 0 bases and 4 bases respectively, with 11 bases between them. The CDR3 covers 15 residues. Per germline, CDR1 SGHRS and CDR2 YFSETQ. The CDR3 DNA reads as TGCGCCAGCAGCTTGGAAGCAGGGAAAGGAAACACCATATATTTT. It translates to CASSLEAGKGNTIYF.

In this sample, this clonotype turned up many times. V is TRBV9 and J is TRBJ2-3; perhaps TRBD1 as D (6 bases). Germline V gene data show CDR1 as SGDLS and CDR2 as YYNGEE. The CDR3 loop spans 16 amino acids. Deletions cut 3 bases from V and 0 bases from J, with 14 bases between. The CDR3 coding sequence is TGTGCCAGCAGCGCCTACGGACAGCCTAGCACAGATACGCAGTATTTT. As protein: CASSAYGQPSTDTQYF.

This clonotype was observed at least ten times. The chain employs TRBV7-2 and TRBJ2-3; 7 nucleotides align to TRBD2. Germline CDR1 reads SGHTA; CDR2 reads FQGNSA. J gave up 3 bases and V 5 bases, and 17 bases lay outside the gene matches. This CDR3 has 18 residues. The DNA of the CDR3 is TGTGCCAGCAGCCAAAGACCTCCTCTCCGGGGGGAAACAGATACGCAGTATTTT. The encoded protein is CASSQRPPLRGETDTQYF.

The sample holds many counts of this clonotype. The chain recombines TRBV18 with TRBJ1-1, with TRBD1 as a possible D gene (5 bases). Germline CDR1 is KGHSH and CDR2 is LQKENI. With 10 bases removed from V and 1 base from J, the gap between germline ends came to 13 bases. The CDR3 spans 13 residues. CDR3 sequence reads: CATFTGGNTEAFF. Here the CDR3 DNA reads TGTGCCACCTTTACAGGCGGGAACACTGAAGCTTTCTTT.

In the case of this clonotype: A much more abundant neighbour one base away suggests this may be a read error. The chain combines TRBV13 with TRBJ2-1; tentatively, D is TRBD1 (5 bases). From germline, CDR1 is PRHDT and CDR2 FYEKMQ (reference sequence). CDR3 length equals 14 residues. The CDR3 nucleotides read TGTGCCAGCAGCGCCAATACAGGTTACAATGAGCGGTTCTTC. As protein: CASSANTGYNERFF.